The 15 T cell receptor beta chains listed next were all sequenced from one sample in a study of OX40 agonist ivuxolimab in advanced cancers. Produced via immunoSEQ multiplex PCR; TCRdb's table is partial and in-frame only. Among some 70,000 clones listed, approximately 78% were seen once. Sequenced material: CD4+ or CD8+ T cells sorted from blood, taken in a trial of the OX40 agonist ivuxolimab. The receptors shown here come from an adult with an advanced solid tumor such as melanoma, head and neck, liver or kidney cancer.

The J gene is TRBJ2-5, the V gene TRBV28, with 11 bases that match TRBD2. Trimming removed 5 bases from V and 9 bases from J; junction bases left unmatched: 11. There are 15 residues in the CDR3. Per the germline V gene, CDR1 is MDHEN and CDR2 is SYDVKM. The CDR3 coding sequence is TGTGCCAGCAGTCGGGGTTTAGCGGGAGGGCCGGCCCAGTACTTC. It translates to CASSRGLAGGPAQYF.

The chain recombines TRBV5-6 with TRBJ2-5, with D unresolved. V lost 1 base, J lost 3 bases, and 13 bases lay in between. Per germline, CDR1 SGHDT and CDR2 YYEEEE. The CDR3 contains 15 residues. For the CDR3, the DNA is TGTGCCAGCAGCTTGTGGCGGATAGCAAAAGAGACCCAGTACTTC. It is translated as CASSLWRIAKETQYF.

CDR3 nucleotides: TGTGCCACCAGCCCCGGACAGGGAAAGAACACTGAAGCTTTCTTT. Residues: CATSPGQGKNTEAFF. V is TRBV15 and J is TRBJ1-1; the match to TRBD1 covers 8 bases. There are 15 residues in the CDR3. In germline, CDR1 is LNHNV, CDR2 YYDKDF (reference sequence). V was pared by 5 bases and J by 1 base, with 6 bases of the junction left unmatched.

This chain uses TRBV7-6 with TRBJ1-1; TRBD1 matches at 7 bases. Trimming took 2 bases from V and 3 from J; bases not matched to a gene: 3. This CDR3 comprises 14 residues. Per the germline V gene, CDR1 is SGHVS and CDR2 is FNYEAQ. In DNA form, the CDR3 reads TGTGCCAGCAGCTTAAGGGGGCAGGACACTGAAGCTTTCTTT. This codes for CASSLRGQDTEAFF.

This chain uses TRBV7-3 with TRBJ2-1; TRBD2 agrees at 13 bases. V shed 5 bases and J 7 bases; nucleotides not matched to a gene: 5. The germline V gene encodes CDR1 SGHTA and CDR2 FQGTGA. This CDR3 is 15 amino acids long. CDR3 nucleotide sequence: TGTGCCAGCAGCAGGACTAGCGGGAGTATTAATGAGCAGTTCTTC. Residues: CASSRTSGSINEQFF.

The rearrangement joins TRBV30 to TRBJ1-4, with D possibly being TRBD1 (6 bases). V dropped 1 base and J dropped 4 bases, with 16 bases sitting between them. This CDR3 is built from 16 residues. Germline V gene lookup returns CDR1 GTSNPN and CDR2 SVGIG (reference sequence). Here the CDR3 reads CAWSDGGAKYNEKLFF. The CDR3 DNA reads TGTGCCTGGAGTGACGGGGGGGCCAAATATAATGAAAAACTGTTTTTT. The full variable domain, completed using reference TRBV30 and TRBJ1-4, is SQTIHQWPATLVQPVGSPLSLECTVEGTSNPNLYWYRQAAGRGLQLLFYSVGIGQISSEVPQNLSASRPQDRQFILSSKKLLLSDSGFYLCAWSDGGAKYNEKLFFGSGTQLSVL.

The chain is built from TRBV5-1 and TRBJ2-3, with no clear D. Germline values: CDR1 SGHRS, CDR2 YFSETQ. V was cut by 2 bases and J by 4 bases, with 14 bases left in between. This CDR3 comprises 15 residues. CDR3 loop: CASSFGASAADTQYF. For the CDR3, the DNA is TGCGCCAGCAGCTTCGGCGCGTCGGCGGCAGATACGCAGTATTTT. Full variable domain (rest looked up from reference TRBV5-1 and TRBJ2-3): KAGVTQTPRYLIKTRGQQVTLSCSPISGHRSVSWYQQTPGQGLQFLFEYFSETQRNKGNFPGRFSGRQFSNSRSEMNVSTLELGDSALYLCASSFGASAADTQYFGPGTRLTVL.

As regards this clone: This specimen includes other DNA sequences encoding the same CDR3. This rearrangement joins TRBV11-2 to TRBJ2-3; the D is unclear. Trimming stripped 4 bases from V and 4 bases from J, with 6 bases between. The length of the CDR3 is 12 residues. CDR1 SGHAT and CDR2 FQNNGV come from the germline V gene. CDR3 sequence (DNA): TGTGCCAGCAGCTCTCCTGCAGATACGCAGTATTTT. Translating it yields CASSSPADTQYF.

The V call is TRBV10-2, the J call TRBJ2-7, with 7 nucleotides matching TRBD1. V gave up 9 bases and J gave up 2 bases; unmatched junction bases: 7. CDR1 WSHSY and CDR2 SAAADI come from the germline V gene. There are 13 residues in the CDR3. As DNA, the CDR3 is TGCGCCAGTCAGTCCGGACAGGCCTACGAGCAGTACGTC. The encoded protein is CASQSGQAYEQYV.

This clone came up once. CDR3: CASSTAGNTIYF. The CDR3 DNA reads TGTGCCAGCAGTACGGCCGGAAACACCATATATTTT. The chain couples TRBV7-8 to TRBJ1-3, with D unclear. Trimming removed 6 bases at V and 4 bases at J, with 7 bases between. The CDR3 has 12 amino acids. In germline, CDR1 is SGHVS, CDR2 FQNEAQ.

V usage is TRBV9 and J usage is TRBJ1-2; 8 nucleotides line up with TRBD1. Germline V gene sequence: CDR1 SGDLS, CDR2 YYNGEE. There are 19 residues in the CDR3. The V and J ends lost 2 bases and 4 bases, in that order; junction bases with no gene match: 19. CDR3: CASSVDYQRQGLVSYGYTF. As DNA, the CDR3 is TGTGCCAGCAGCGTCGACTATCAAAGACAGGGGTTGGTGAGCTATGGCTACACCTTC.

The chain carries TRBV28 and TRBJ1-1; D uncertain. CDR1 is MDHEN and CDR2 is SYDVKM in the germline V gene. Trimming left V 5 bases short and J 3 bases short, with 19 bases between. CDR3 length equals 16 residues. DNA of the CDR3: TGTGCCAGCAGTCATCCTCCACTCAAGGGTGACACTGAAGCTTTCTTT. Translation: CASSHPPLKGDTEAFF.

The chain couples TRBV7-8 to TRBJ1-2; TRBD1 might be the D (5 bases). The germline V and J ends were trimmed by 1 base and 0 bases, with 12 bases remaining between them. Germline lookup yields CDR1 SGHVS and CDR2 FQNEAQ. The CDR3 covers 16 residues. CDR3 coding DNA: TGTGCCAGCAGCTTAGGAGGGACTTCGACTAACTATGGCTACACCTTC. Encoded protein: CASSLGGTSTNYGYTF.

V and J are TRBV7-9 and TRBJ2-1; D call uncertain. The CDR3 totals 12 residues. The germline CDR1 and CDR2 sequences are SEHNR and FQNEAQ (reference sequence). Trimming cost V 7 bases and J 9 bases, with 13 bases left between them. The CDR3 region is CASNAERGEQFF. The CDR3 region has the DNA TGTGCCAGCAACGCCGAGAGAGGTGAGCAGTTCTTC.

This rearrangement joins TRBV9 to TRBJ2-2; TRBD2 might be the D (5 bases). The germline V gene encodes CDR1 SGDLS and CDR2 YYNGEE. The CDR3 totals 15 residues. Trimming took 4 bases from V and 3 from J, leaving 13 bases between them. CDR3 protein: CASSRLWIDTGELFF. The CDR3 nucleotides read TGTGCCAGCAGCCGACTATGGATCGACACCGGGGAGCTGTTTTTT.